This entry lists 16 T cell receptor beta chains sequenced from one sample in a study of T cells in Graves' hyperthyroidism and ophthalmopathy. The investigators amplified TCR beta CDR3 regions from RNA transcripts. First-round RT-PCR of the TCR CDR3 relied on the HTBI primer set. TCRdb recomputed calls from the multiplex PCR reads with MiXCR, one row per CDR3 protein. The profile shows over 200,000 distinct CDR3 sequences, roughly 15% of them singletons. The sample comprised blood. The receptor set was obtained from a woman aged 40 to 50 with Graves' hyperthyroidism that later progressed to Graves' ophthalmopathy.

There are many counts of this clonotype. The chain combines TRBV12-3 or TRBV12-4 with TRBJ2-1, with 7 bases aligning to TRBD1. The CDR3 spans 19 residues. Trimming took 2 bases from V and 5 from J; bases not matched to a gene: 18. The CDR3 DNA sequence: TGTGCCAGCAGTTTAAAGTGGTCTTATTCTGCAGGGGGACACAATGAGCAGTTCTTC. Its translation: CASSLKWSYSAGGHNEQFF.

This clonotype was recorded many times. The V and J genes are TRBV11-2 and TRBJ1-1; perhaps TRBD1 as D (6 bases). The CDR3 sequence is 15 residues long. Trimming took off 7 bases at V and 1 base at J, with 16 bases between the two ends. Germline V CDR1 and CDR2: SGHAT, FQNNGV. The CDR3 spells CASTMTGEKNTEAFF. In DNA, the CDR3 is TGTGCCAGCACCATGACAGGCGAAAAGAACACTGAAGCTTTCTTT.

This clonotype was seen at least ten times. This chain connects TRBV4-1 to TRBJ2-7; 7 bases match TRBD1. Looked up from germline, CDR1 is MGHRA and CDR2 is YSYEKL. V shed 3 bases and J 0 bases; nucleotides not matched to a gene: 2. The length of the CDR3 is 14 residues. CDR3 in DNA: TGCGCCAGCAGCCAGACAGGGACCTCCTACGAGCAGTACTTC. Protein product: CASSQTGTSYEQYF.

This clonotype came up many times. The rearrangement links TRBV10-1 to TRBJ2-7, with D possibly TRBD1 on 6 matching bases. Germline V gene sequence: CDR1 WNHNN, CDR2 SYGVQD (reference sequence). The V gene lost 2 bases and the J gene lost 5 bases, with 10 bases spanning the gap. The CDR3 loop spans 13 amino acids. The CDR3 bases are TGCGCCAGCAGTGAGGGGGGCAGGAACGAGCAGTACTTC. Its protein is CASSEGGRNEQYF.

This clonotype was seen many times. V and J are TRBV20-1 and TRBJ1-3; TRBD1 matches at 8 bases. The CDR3 runs to 13 residues. Germline loops: CDR1 DFQATT, CDR2 SNEGSKA (reference sequence). The V segment lost 3 bases and the J segment 2 bases; nucleotides outside the gene matches: 0. The CDR3 DNA reads TGCAGTGCTAGGGACAGGGCTGGAAACACCATATATTTT. Amino acid sequence: CSARDRAGNTIYF.

This clonotype was found many times. The chain recombines TRBV9 with TRBJ2-3; 7 positions match TRBD2. Losses at the gene ends were 3 bases for V and 6 bases for J; bases not matched to a gene: 13. The CDR3 is 16 amino acids. Germline values: CDR1 SGDLS, CDR2 YYNGEE. The DNA of the CDR3 is TGTGCCAGCAGCGACGGGGGGTTGGGAGGCAGGGATACGCAGTATTTT. Amino acid sequence: CASSDGGLGGRDTQYF.

This clonotype was seen many times. This chain uses TRBV12-3 or TRBV12-4 with TRBJ2-3; TRBD1 is a possible D gene (5 bases). CDR3 length equals 14 residues. The V and J ends lost 5 bases and 0 bases respectively, with 9 bases between them. Written as DNA, the CDR3 is TGTGCCAGCAGTCGGACACATAGCACAGATACGCAGTATTTT. Protein: CASSRTHSTDTQYF.

Many counts were recorded for this clonotype. This chain joins TRBV7-9 and TRBJ2-1, with D maybe TRBD2 (5 bases). Germline-derived CDR1 and CDR2 are SEHNR and FQNEAQ (reference sequence). Trimming shortened V by 7 bases and J by 7 bases, and 8 bases separated the two germline ends. The CDR3 extends over 11 amino acids. The CDR3 sequence: CASIGGNEQFF. The CDR3 DNA follows: TGTGCCAGCATAGGCGGGAATGAGCAGTTCTTC.

This clonotype was found many times. This chain links TRBV3-1 with TRBJ1-5, with D possibly being TRBD1 (5 bases). Germline V gene data show CDR1 as LGHDT and CDR2 as YNNKEL (reference sequence). The ends were cut back, 1 base at V and 7 bases at J, with 14 bases in the middle. The CDR3 runs to 15 residues. CDR3 nucleotide sequence: TGTGCCAGCAGCCAAGCCGGAGGGACGGGCCAGCCCCAGCATTTT. This gives the protein CASSQAGGTGQPQHF.

This clonotype was seen many times. This sequence joins TRBV18 and TRBJ2-1; 8 nucleotides align to TRBD2. Germline V gene sequence: CDR1 KGHSH, CDR2 LQKENI. This CDR3 is 15 amino acids long. Trimming removed 4 bases from V and 7 bases from J; junction bases left unmatched: 9. The CDR3 coding sequence is TGTGCCAGCTCACGAGTTACTAGCGGTGGGAATGAGCAGTTCTTC. This sequence encodes CASSRVTSGGNEQFF.

In this sample, this clonotype turned up many times. The chain employs TRBV5-1 and TRBJ2-7; 9 positions match TRBD2. The germline V gene encodes CDR1 SGHRS and CDR2 YFSETQ. The J segment lost 0 bases and the V segment lost 2 bases, leaving 3 bases of the junction unmatched. CDR3 length equals 15 residues. CDR3 DNA sequence: TGCGCCAGCAGCTTCGGACTAGCGTTCTCCTACGAGCAGTACTTC. Its protein product is CASSFGLAFSYEQYF.

This clonotype has just a few counts. The chain combines TRBV5-1 with TRBJ1-1, with no clear D. The V end was cut by 6 bases, the J end by 4 bases, with 22 bases between. Per germline, CDR1 SGHRS and CDR2 YFSETQ. The CDR3 is 16 residues long. The CDR3 DNA follows: TGCGCCAGCATCCTAGGAAGGGATCGGTCGGCCACTGAAGCTTTCTTT. Protein sequence: CASILGRDRSATEAFF.

This clonotype occurred many times. This chain uses TRBV20-1 with TRBJ2-5; the match to TRBD2 covers 7 bases. CDR3 length: 13 residues. Germline assignment: CDR1 DFQATT and CDR2 SNEGSKA (reference sequence). Losses at the gene ends were 6 bases for V and 4 bases for J; bases not matched to a gene: 8. The CDR3 DNA follows: TGCAGTGCCCAGCGGGGAGGTGGAGAGACCCAGTACTTC. Its translation: CSAQRGGGETQYF.

This clonotype appeared a few times. The rearrangement uses TRBV29-1 and TRBJ1-3; TRBD1 matches at 7 bases. The CDR3 has 14 amino acids. Looked up from germline, CDR1 is SQVTM and CDR2 is ANQGSEA. V gave up 5 bases and J gave up 2 bases; unmatched junction bases: 6. CDR3 region: CSVILTGAGNTIYF. Here the CDR3 DNA reads TGCAGCGTTATCCTAACAGGGGCTGGAAACACCATATATTTT.

This clonotype was recorded at least ten times. The gene calls are TRBV2 and TRBJ1-2, with D possibly being TRBD1 (6 bases). The V end was cut by 8 bases, the J end by 3 bases, with 13 bases between. This CDR3 is built from 13 residues. Germline loops: CDR1 SNHLY, CDR2 FYNNEI. CDR3 amino acids: CASFRGLDYGYTF. DNA for the CDR3: TGTGCCAGCTTTCGGGGGCTGGACTATGGCTACACCTTC.

This clonotype was seen many times. V and J are TRBV10-1 and TRBJ2-7; D is undetermined. Trimming took 8 bases from V and 4 from J, leaving 12 bases between them. This CDR3 comprises 12 residues. Per the germline V gene, CDR1 is WNHNN and CDR2 is SYGVQD (reference sequence). CDR3 DNA: TGCGCCAGCCTAAGGTGGGAATACGAGCAGTACTTC. It translates to CASLRWEYEQYF.